A single sample is the source of the 30 T cell receptor beta chains below, sequenced in a study of regulatory T cells in long-lasting Graves disease. Researchers made TCR beta libraries by using iRepertoire HTBI primers and running Arm-PCR on CDR3 regions. MiXCR, applied by TCRdb to the multiplex PCR reads, yields one record per CDR3 protein. Here the sample spans roughly 410,000 distinct CDR3 sequences, about 15% being singletons. Regarding time point: newly diagnosed GD, antithyroid drugs for less than 3 months. After RNA was extracted from PBMCs, the TCR library was made from it. The same data also contributed to another study, on T cells in Graves' hyperthyroidism and ophthalmopathy.

This specimen was peripheral blood mononuclear cells (PBMCs), taken at new diagnosis, from a patient treated with antithyroid drugs. Every receptor here comes from a woman in her 40s with Graves disease.

This clonotype was observed many times. V and J are TRBV7-2 and TRBJ2-3, with 8 bases matching TRBD1. The CDR3 loop spans 20 amino acids. V was clipped by 6 bases and J by 2 bases; unmatched bases: 22. Germline lookup yields CDR1 SGHTA and CDR2 FQGNSA. The CDR3 is CASRFLRQGSSRTTTDTQYF. The CDR3 DNA reads TGTGCCAGCAGGTTCCTCCGACAGGGGTCTAGCCGCACTACCACAGATACGCAGTATTTT.

V is TRBV28 and J is TRBJ1-3; no clear D. V was trimmed by 5 bases and J by 0 bases, leaving 14 bases between them. Germline V gene lookup returns CDR1 MDHEN and CDR2 SYDVKM. CDR3 length: 16 residues. The CDR3 spells CASSPSGWSSGNTIYF. The CDR3 DNA follows: TGTGCCAGCAGTCCCTCGGGGTGGAGCTCTGGAAACACCATATATTTT.

This clonotype was recorded many times. The gene calls are TRBV28 and TRBJ1-2; TRBD1 is a possible D gene (5 bases). CDR3 length: 15 residues. Trimming pared 5 bases from V and 4 bases from J, leaving 17 bases between. The germline V gene encodes CDR1 MDHEN and CDR2 SYDVKM. CDR3 DNA: TGTGCCAGCAGTCGTCCCGGGACGGAGATCTATGGCTACACCTTC. Translation gives CASSRPGTEIYGYTF.

The chain links TRBV7-2 to TRBJ1-4, with TRBD1 matching 8 bases. J gave up 5 bases and V 6 bases, and 8 bases lay outside the gene matches. Germline V gene data show CDR1 as SGHTA and CDR2 as FQGNSA. The CDR3 is made up of 15 amino acids. The CDR3 loop reads CASREPGQENEKLFF. In nucleotides, the CDR3 is TGTGCCAGCAGGGAACCGGGACAGGAGAATGAAAAACTGTTTTTT.

This sequence joins TRBV11-1 and TRBJ1-2; D gene ambiguous. This CDR3 has 14 residues. Germline CDR1 reads SGHAT; CDR2 reads FQDESV (reference sequence). V lost 1 base, J lost 6 bases, and 12 bases lay in between. In nucleotides, the CDR3 is TGTGCCAGCAGCTTAGACGGTTCATGGGATGGCTACACCTTC. Translation gives CASSLDGSWDGYTF. Using reference TRBV11-1 and TRBJ1-2 for the parts outside the CDR3, the full variable domain is EAEVAQSPRYKITEKSQAVAFWCDPISGHATLYWYRQILGQGPELLVQFQDESVVDDSQLPKDRFSAERLKGVDSTLKIQPAELGDSAMYLCASSLDGSWDGYTFGSGTRLTVV.

To note about this clonotype: Since a much larger clone is just one base distant, this may be a read error. This rearrangement joins TRBV7-2 to TRBJ2-5, with D possibly called TRBD1 or TRBD2 (6 bases each). CDR1 is SGHTA, CDR2 FQGNSA, per germline. This CDR3 comprises 16 residues. The CDR3 loop reads CASSRGEAEIQETHYF. CDR3 nucleotide sequence: TGTGCCAGCAGCAGGGGGGAGGCGGAGATACAAGAGACCCATTACTTC.

This chain joins TRBV6-2 or TRBV6-3 and TRBJ2-7, with D hard to call. CDR1 is MNHEY, CDR2 SVGEGT, per germline. V was pared by 5 bases and J by 6 bases, with 17 bases between. The CDR3 runs to 14 residues. CDR3 bases: TGTGCCAGCAGTCCCGGACGTACCCCTATCGAGCAGTACTTC. Translated: CASSPGRTPIEQYF.

The J gene is TRBJ2-1, the V gene TRBV7-9; 7 nucleotides line up with TRBD2. This CDR3 spans 15 amino acids. Trimming removed 5 bases from V and 4 bases from J; junction bases left unmatched: 8. Germline V gene data show CDR1 as SEHNR and CDR2 as FQNEAQ (reference sequence). The CDR3 reads CASSRGSSRYNEQFF. The CDR3 bases are TGTGCCAGCAGCCGCGGGAGCTCGAGGTACAATGAGCAGTTCTTC.

This clonotype was picked up many times. The V gene is TRBV28, the J gene TRBJ2-5; 7 nucleotides agree with TRBD1. V trimming: 2 bases; J trimming: 10 bases; junction bases outside the gene matches: 1. This CDR3 has 11 amino acids. CDR1 and CDR2 from the germline V gene are MDHEN and SYDVKM. The CDR3: CASSLQGVQYF. The CDR3 DNA sequence: TGTGCCAGCAGTTTACAGGGGGTCCAGTACTTC.

CDR3: CASMGLAGYNEQFF. The CDR3, as DNA: TGTGCCAGCATGGGACTAGCGGGTTACAATGAGCAGTTCTTC. The chain combines TRBV28 with TRBJ2-1; 12 bases align to TRBD2. Germline V gives CDR1 MDHEN, CDR2 SYDVKM. The CDR3 spans 14 residues. Trimming removed 7 bases from V and 4 bases from J; junction bases left unmatched: 2.

This clonotype was seen ten or more times. The V and J genes are TRBV28 and TRBJ2-2; tentative D call: TRBD2 (6 bases). Germline V gene lookup returns CDR1 MDHEN and CDR2 SYDVKM. The CDR3 has 18 amino acids. V lost 2 bases, J lost 0 bases, and 16 bases lay in between. CDR3 DNA sequence: TGTGCCAGCAGTTTAGGGGGTGGAGGGGCCCCGAACACCGGGGAGCTGTTTTTT. Amino acids: CASSLGGGGAPNTGELFF.

The V gene is TRBV4-1, the J gene TRBJ2-2; 9 nucleotides match TRBD1. CDR1 and CDR2 (germline): MGHRA, YSYEKL. The length of the CDR3 is 16 residues. V was pared by 1 base and J by 6 bases, with 6 bases of the junction left unmatched. The CDR3 nucleotides are TGCGCCAGCAGCCAAGGCACAGGGGGCTATCCCGGGGAGCTGTTTTTT. It translates to CASSQGTGGYPGELFF.

The table lists this clonotype with a few counts. CDR3 sequence: CASSQVGGGELFF. The CDR3 DNA reads as TGTGCCAGCAGCCAAGTGGGTGGCGGGGAGCTGTTTTTT. This chain joins TRBV3-1 and TRBJ2-2; D uncertain. Germline values: CDR1 LGHDT, CDR2 YNNKEL (reference sequence). CDR3 length: 13 residues. Trimming left V 1 base short and J 7 bases short, with 7 bases between. Using reference TRBV3-1 and TRBJ2-2 for the parts outside the CDR3, the full variable domain is DTAVSQTPKYLVTQMGNDKSIKCEQNLGHDTMYWYKQDSKKFLKIMFSYNNKELIINETVPNRFSPKSPDKAHLNLHINSLELGDSAVYFCASSQVGGGELFFGEGSRLTVL.

This clonotype has a handful of counts. The J gene is TRBJ2-5, the V gene TRBV28; 7 nucleotides line up with TRBD2. Germline CDR1 MDHEN, CDR2 SYDVKM. Germline trimming cut 4 bases from V and 4 bases from J; bases unmatched to any gene: 18. The CDR3 totals 18 residues. This chain's CDR3 is CASSSPRLRVGRRETQYF. The DNA of the CDR3 is TGTGCCAGCAGTTCTCCGAGACTCAGGGTCGGGAGGCGAGAGACCCAGTACTTC.

This clonotype was counted ten times or more. The genes are TRBV2 and TRBJ2-5; 9 bases match TRBD2. The V segment lost 3 bases and the J segment 2 bases; nucleotides outside the gene matches: 7. This CDR3 region has 16 residues. The V gene's germline CDR1 is SNHLY and CDR2 FYNNEI. CDR3 loop: CASSERWTSAQETQYF. The CDR3 coding sequence is TGTGCCAGCAGTGAGCGCTGGACTAGCGCTCAAGAGACCCAGTACTTC.

This clonotype was seen repeatedly, ten times or more. The V call is TRBV7-2, the J call TRBJ2-2; D unresolved. Germline CDR1 reads SGHTA; CDR2 reads FQGNSA. Trimming shortened V by 3 bases and J by 5 bases, and 7 bases separated the two germline ends. The CDR3 length is 13 residues. CDR3 in amino acids: CASSFIETGELFF. The DNA for the CDR3 is TGTGCCAGCAGCTTCATCGAAACCGGGGAGCTGTTTTTT.

This clonotype was picked up many times. The chain employs TRBV20-1 and TRBJ1-2; 7 nucleotides agree with TRBD1. The V gene end was trimmed by 2 bases and the J gene end by 8 bases; junction bases not matched to a gene: 17. This CDR3 has 16 residues. Germline assignment: CDR1 DFQATT and CDR2 SNEGSKA (reference sequence). CDR3 residues: CSARRGDQGGVEGYTF. For the CDR3, the DNA is TGCAGTGCTAGACGTGGGGACCAGGGGGGCGTGGAGGGCTACACCTTC.

This clonotype was picked up many times. The rearrangement uses TRBV5-6 and TRBJ2-7, with TRBD1 matching 7 bases. Looked up from germline, CDR1 is SGHDT and CDR2 is YYEEEE. V shed 5 bases, J shed 2 bases, and the junction held 7 bases outside the gene matches. The CDR3 has 14 amino acids. The CDR3 DNA follows: TGTGCCAGCAGTATCAGGGGGAGAGCCTACGAGCAGTACTTC. As protein: CASSIRGRAYEQYF.

The genes are TRBV24-1 and TRBJ2-1, with D perhaps TRBD2 (9 bases). Looked up from germline, CDR1 is KGHDR and CDR2 is SFDVKD. V dropped 6 bases and J dropped 4 bases, with 33 bases sitting between them. CDR3 size: 21 residues. The CDR3 loop reads CATSLSGTGELAGQGYNEQFF. The CDR3 nucleotides are TGTGCCACCAGTTTGAGTGGGACAGGAGAACTAGCGGGTCAGGGTTACAATGAGCAGTTCTTC.

In this sample, this clonotype turned up a few times. J is TRBJ2-4 and V is TRBV29-1; a weak D match, TRBD1 (5 bases). V lost 2 bases and J lost 1, with 21 bases in between. Germline V lookup: CDR1 SQVTM, CDR2 ANQGSEA. CDR3 length: 18 amino acids. Here the CDR3 reads CSVESRVKEGPAKNIQYF. For the CDR3, the DNA is TGCAGCGTTGAAAGCAGGGTAAAGGAAGGACCGGCCAAAAACATTCAGTACTTC.

This clonotype was counted at least ten times. The genes are TRBV28 and TRBJ2-2; 10 nucleotides agree with TRBD1. The CDR3 loop spans 15 amino acids. Losses at the gene ends were 5 bases for V and 6 bases for J; bases not matched to a gene: 6. Germline lookup yields CDR1 MDHEN and CDR2 SYDVKM. The CDR3 spells CASSRPGTGAGELFF. The CDR3 nucleotides are TGTGCCAGCAGTCGTCCCGGGACAGGGGCCGGGGAGCTGTTTTTT.

The CDR3 here is CATTQDLNTEAFF. The CDR3 DNA is TGTGCCACCACCCAAGACCTGAACACTGAAGCTTTCTTT. This chain connects TRBV15 to TRBJ1-1; D is ambiguous. Per germline, CDR1 LNHNV and CDR2 YYDKDF (reference sequence). This CDR3 comprises 13 residues. The V and J ends lost 7 bases and 0 bases respectively, with 9 bases between them.

This clonotype was found many times. The rearrangement joins TRBV28 to TRBJ2-1; TRBD2 matches 8 bases. Germline V gene lookup returns CDR1 MDHEN and CDR2 SYDVKM. The junction had 24 bases not matched to a gene; V was cut back by 3 bases and J by 5 bases. CDR3 length: 21 residues. In nucleotides, the CDR3 is TGTGCCAGCAGTTTCTCCGTCCCCGAAGGCCCCCAGACTAGCGAGGACAATGAGCAGTTCTTC. Translating it yields CASSFSVPEGPQTSEDNEQFF.

The genes are TRBV4-1 and TRBJ1-1; 7 nucleotides align to TRBD1. Germline assignment: CDR1 MGHRA and CDR2 YSYEKL. V was pared by 0 bases and J by 4 bases, with 11 bases of the junction left unmatched. This CDR3 region has 17 residues. The CDR3, as DNA: TGCGCCAGCAGCCAAGATTGGGGAACAGGGGAGGGCACTGAAGCTTTCTTT. Translated: CASSQDWGTGEGTEAFF.

There are many counts of this clonotype. This chain links TRBV2 with TRBJ1-3, with 7 bases that match TRBD1. The V gene end was trimmed by 1 base and the J gene end by 3 bases; junction bases not matched to a gene: 3. This CDR3 spans 15 amino acids. Germline values: CDR1 SNHLY, CDR2 FYNNEI. For the CDR3, the DNA is TGTGCCAGCAGTGAAGGGGACAGTCTTGGAAACACCATATATTTT. Protein sequence: CASSEGDSLGNTIYF.

The rearrangement links TRBV13 to TRBJ1-3, with unresolved D. Germline-derived CDR1 and CDR2 are PRHDT and FYEKMQ (reference sequence). The CDR3 is 16 residues long. V shed 2 bases and J shed 4 bases, with 15 bases lying between them. CDR3 in amino acids: CASSLRAGSAGNTIYF. The CDR3 DNA follows: TGTGCCAGCAGCTTAAGGGCGGGATCGGCCGGAAACACCATATATTTT.

At least ten counts were recorded for this clonotype. The rearrangement links TRBV30 to TRBJ1-4; D remains unclear. The CDR3 consists of 11 residues. The V end lost 2 bases, the J end lost 13 bases, and 11 bases lay between the germline ends. CDR1 and CDR2 (germline): GTSNPN, SVGIG (reference sequence). Written as DNA, the CDR3 is TGTGCCTGGAGTCACGGTCCAAGACTGTTTTTT. This codes for CAWSHGPRLFF.

V usage is TRBV6-1 and J usage is TRBJ2-2; 12 bases line up with TRBD2. CDR3 length: 16 amino acids. The germline CDR1 and CDR2 sequences are MNHNS and SASEGT. Trimming took 5 bases from V and 4 from J; bases not matched to a gene: 5. This chain's CDR3 is CASSRGLAGSTGELFF. The CDR3 region has the DNA TGTGCCAGCAGTCGAGGACTAGCGGGAAGCACCGGGGAGCTGTTTTTT.

In this sample, this clonotype turned up many times. This rearrangement joins TRBV28 to TRBJ2-7, with 14 bases matching TRBD2. The germline gives CDR1 MDHEN, CDR2 SYDVKM. The trim removed 6 bases at V and 1 base at J, leaving 8 bases unmatched. The CDR3 extends over 17 amino acids. CDR3 in DNA: TGTGCCAGCAGGGGACTAGCGGGAGTATCCGATTCCTACGAGCAGTACTTC. Encoded protein: CASRGLAGVSDSYEQYF.

The chain carries TRBV29-1 and TRBJ2-7, with 8 positions matching TRBD1. This CDR3 is 12 amino acids long. The V gene's germline CDR1 is SQVTM and CDR2 ANQGSEA. With V trimmed by 7 bases and J by 4 bases, 6 bases remained unmatched. CDR3: CSARTGLYEQYF. Written as DNA, the CDR3 is TGCAGCGCTAGGACAGGGCTGTACGAGCAGTACTTC.